This T cell receptor (beta chain) derives from a study of blood T cell repertoires in COVID-19. CDR3 length equals 17 residues. J was trimmed by 3 bases and V by 2 bases; bases with no gene match: 6. CDR1 is SGHVS and CDR2 is FQNEAQ in the germline V gene. Data came from immunoSEQ multiplex PCR; TCRdb stores just in-frame clones and leaves some out. The sample holds some 250,000 clones, around 87% seen once. The chain has TRBV7-8 and TRBJ2-1; 11 bases map to TRBD1. Sequenced: peripheral blood. This receptor was obtained from a woman under 40 who had recovered from COVID-19. CDR3 sequence (DNA): TGTGCCAGCAGCTTACTTGGTGGGACAGGGGGCTACAATGAGCAGTTCTTC. Its translation is CASSLLGGTGGYNEQFF.